This T cell receptor (beta chain) derives from a study of OX40 agonist ivuxolimab in advanced cancers. Only in-frame clones appear in the TCRdb table, and some are missing; sequencing was by immunoSEQ multiplex PCR. The sample lists 45,000 to 55,000 clones; around 81% were seen once. As concerns this clone: Other nucleotide sequences from this sample produce the same CDR3.

The sequencing here drew on CD4+ or CD8+ T cells sorted from blood, taken in a trial of the OX40 agonist ivuxolimab. The TCR comes from an adult with an advanced solid tumor such as melanoma, head and neck, liver or kidney cancer.

CDR3: CASSFGTEAFF. DNA of the CDR3: TGTGCCAGCAGCTTTGGGACTGAAGCTTTCTTT. The V gene is TRBV7-9, the J gene TRBJ1-1; D uncertain. This CDR3 region has 11 residues. Between the trimmed V and J ends, which lost 3 bases and 5 bases, there was a span of 4 bases. CDR1 is SEHNR, CDR2 FQNEAQ, per germline (reference sequence).